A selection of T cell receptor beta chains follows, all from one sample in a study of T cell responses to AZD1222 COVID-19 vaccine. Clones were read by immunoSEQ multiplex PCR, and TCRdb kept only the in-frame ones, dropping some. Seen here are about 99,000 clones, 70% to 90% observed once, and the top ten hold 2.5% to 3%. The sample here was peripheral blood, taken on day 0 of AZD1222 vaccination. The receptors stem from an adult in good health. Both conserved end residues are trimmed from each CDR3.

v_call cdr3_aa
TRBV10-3 ASVRGMNTEAF
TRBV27 ASSRASGRFNEQF
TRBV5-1 ASSFTNRGSAEAF
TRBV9 ASSEGTISEQF
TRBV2 ASSHSAGGGGELF
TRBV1 TSSLRGSSSYNEQF
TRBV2 ASTPDTAHTEAF
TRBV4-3 ASSLQTPRTTPGADTQY
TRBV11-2 ASSVGWRRNEKLF
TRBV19 ASSMTGAATDTQY
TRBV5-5 ASSLVAGTGELF
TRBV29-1 SVEGGGSEGYT
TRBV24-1 ATSDSGQGTNQPQH
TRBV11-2 ASSLGTQSYNEQF
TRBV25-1 ASSEWGVNEKLF
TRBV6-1 ASSELAGAMYQETQY
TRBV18 ASSPLGIHEQY
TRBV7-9 ASSLTQGTEAF
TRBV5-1 ASSLASGGNTEAF
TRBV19 ASSMTKDIYGYT
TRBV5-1 ASSFRANTGELF
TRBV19 ASSTYTGELF
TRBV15 ATSTGARGTDTQY
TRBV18 ASSPRWRVLNTGELF
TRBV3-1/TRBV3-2 ASSHGGGTDTQY
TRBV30 AWSGGPTSNTGELF
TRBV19 ASSIRSGEPQH
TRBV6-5 ASSYQPRQNTGELF
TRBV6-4 ASRTPPPSYNEQF
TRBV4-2 ASSQIGVSGSYNEQF
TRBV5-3 ARSLAVGGKNTEAF
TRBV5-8 ASSRRTVRNTEAF
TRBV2 ASSADRETEAF
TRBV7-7 ASSLGRFTEAF
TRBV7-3 ASSLNPAGGYNEQF
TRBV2 ASSPQVSSFYGYT
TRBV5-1 ASSLGTGGEKLF
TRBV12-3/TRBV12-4 ASSQRQGLEAF
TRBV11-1 ASRRTATDTQY
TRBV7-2 ASSLARNNEQF
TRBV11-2 ASSPELAGGPGNEQF
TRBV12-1 ASSSMPGQKREGDGYT
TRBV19 ASSISGGQGYEQY
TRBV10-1 AISGLAGGADEQF
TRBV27 ASRPYNSPLH
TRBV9 ASSVVRGVSAEQF
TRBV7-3 ASSQGDGGPDEQY
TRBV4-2 ASSQDLATGGSYEQY
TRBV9 ASSPSSYNEQF